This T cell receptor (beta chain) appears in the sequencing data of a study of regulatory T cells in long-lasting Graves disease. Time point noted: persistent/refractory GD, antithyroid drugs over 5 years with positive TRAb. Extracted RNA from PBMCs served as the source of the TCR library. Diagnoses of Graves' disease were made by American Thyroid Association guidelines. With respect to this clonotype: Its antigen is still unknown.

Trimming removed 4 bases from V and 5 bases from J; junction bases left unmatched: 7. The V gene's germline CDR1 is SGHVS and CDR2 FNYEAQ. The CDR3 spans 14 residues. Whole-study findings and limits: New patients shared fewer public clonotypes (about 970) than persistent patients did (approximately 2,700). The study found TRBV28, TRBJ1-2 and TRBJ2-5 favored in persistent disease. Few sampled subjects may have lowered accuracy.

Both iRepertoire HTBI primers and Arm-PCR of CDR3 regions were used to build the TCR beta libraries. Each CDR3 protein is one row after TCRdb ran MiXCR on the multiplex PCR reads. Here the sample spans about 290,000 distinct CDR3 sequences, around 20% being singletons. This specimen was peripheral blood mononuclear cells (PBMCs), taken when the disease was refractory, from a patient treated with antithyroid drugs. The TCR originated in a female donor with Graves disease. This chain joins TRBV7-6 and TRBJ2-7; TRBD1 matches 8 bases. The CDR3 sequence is CASSSRTGHHEQYF. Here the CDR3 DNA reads TGTGCCAGCAGCTCCCGGACAGGGCACCACGAGCAGTACTTC.